The present T cell receptor (beta chain) was sequenced within a study of regulatory T cells in long-lasting Graves disease. The sample holds a few counts of this clonotype. Time point specified: persistent/refractory GD, antithyroid drugs over 5 years with positive TRAb. Following extraction of RNA from PBMCs, that RNA was used to make the TCR library. Arm-PCR of CDR3 regions and iRepertoire HTBI primers were the basis on which TCR beta libraries were built. TCRdb re-analysed the multiplex PCR reads in MiXCR, keeping a single row per CDR3 protein. The sample consists of 300,000 or so distinct CDR3 sequences, roughly 21% of them appearing once. Trimming took 5 bases from V and 0 from J; bases not matched to a gene: 21. This CDR3 region has 20 residues. Germline V gene sequence: CDR1 SGHVS, CDR2 FQNEAQ.

The receptor was isolated from a female donor with Graves disease. The sample here was peripheral blood mononuclear cells (PBMCs), taken when the disease was refractory, from a patient treated with antithyroid drugs. The rearrangement links TRBV7-8 to TRBJ2-5; 7 bases fit TRBD2. CDR3 residues: CASSGGGPRSPIPYQETQYF. The CDR3 bases are TGTGCCAGCAGCGGGGGGGGTCCCCGATCTCCCATACCGTACCAAGAGACCCAGTACTTC. The full variable domain, with the rest looked up from reference TRBV7-8 and TRBJ2-5, is GAGVSQSPRYKVAKRGQDVALRCDPISGHVSLFWYQQALGQGPEFLTYFQNEAQLDKSGLPSDRFFAERPEGSVSTLKIQRTQQEDSAVYLCASSGGGPRSPIPYQETQYFGPGTRLLVL.